Presented here are 25 T cell receptor beta chains from one specimen sequenced in a study of metastatic and nonmetastatic thyroid tumors. Prior to thyroid surgery, none of the patients had received any treatment. With MiXCR, TCRdb called clones anew from the PCR reads. This sample has approximately 35,000 clones; 35% to 40% occur once, and the top ten carry roughly 23%. Material for sequencing was tumor tissue. Receptors were obtained from a female donor with papillary thyroid cancer or a benign thyroid nodule (not recorded which). Some clones in this sample may be carry-over from other donors' samples.

V is TRBV2 and J is TRBJ1-2; D gene ambiguous. The CDR3 spans 13 residues. Germline-derived CDR1 and CDR2 are SNHLY and FYNNEI. Trimming shortened V by 1 base and J by 8 bases, and 11 bases separated the two germline ends. In nucleotides, the CDR3 is TGTGCCAGCAGTGAAGGCGGGCCACGGGGCTACACCTTC. Its translation is CASSEGGPRGYTF.

In its sample, this clone was seen a few times. The J gene is TRBJ2-7, the V gene TRBV28; tentatively, D is TRBD1 (5 bases). CDR1 and CDR2 (germline): MDHEN, SYDVKM. The CDR3 consists of 15 residues. The V end lost 1 base, the J end lost 2 bases, and 12 bases lay between the germline ends. The CDR3 loop is CASSLSAGLTYEQYF. The CDR3 region has the DNA TGTGCCAGCAGTTTATCGGCAGGGTTAACCTACGAGCAGTACTTC.

In this sample, this clone turned up many times. The chain carries TRBV7-2 and TRBJ1-2; D may be TRBD1 (5 bases). CDR3 length equals 14 residues. V was pared by 1 base and J by 4 bases, with 10 bases between. Germline assignment: CDR1 SGHTA and CDR2 FQGNSA. The CDR3 region has the DNA TGTGCCAGCAGCTTAGGGGGCAGTTCCTATGGCTACACCTTC. This translates into CASSLGGSSYGYTF.

In its sample, this clone was seen a few times. The chain combines TRBV2 with TRBJ2-2; 7 bases match TRBD2. The V gene's germline CDR1 is SNHLY and CDR2 FYNNEI. V was pared by 4 bases and J by 2 bases, with 4 bases of the junction left unmatched. The CDR3 covers 15 residues. In DNA form, the CDR3 reads TGTGCCAGCAGTGGACAGCGGGATAACACCGGGGAGCTGTTTTTT. It codes for CASSGQRDNTGELFF.

This clone has only a few counts. J is TRBJ2-5 and V is TRBV6-1; 7 bases fit TRBD2. This CDR3 comprises 14 residues. CDR1 MNHNS and CDR2 SASEGT come from the germline V gene. The ends lost 10 bases at V and 5 bases at J; junction bases unmatched: 13. The CDR3 DNA is TGTGCCACCCTGGGGGGGTTTGCTGAGGAGACCCAGTACTTC. This gives the protein CATLGGFAEETQYF.

This chain uses TRBV2 with TRBJ2-1; perhaps TRBD2 as D (5 bases). There are 12 residues in the CDR3. Trimming removed 3 bases at V and 5 bases at J, with 5 bases between. CDR1 SNHLY and CDR2 FYNNEI come from the germline V gene. The CDR3 sequence: CASSEGDNEQFF. Here the CDR3 DNA reads TGTGCCAGCAGTGAGGGAGACAATGAGCAGTTCTTC.

Worth noting for this clone: A read error may explain this, as a much larger clone is one base away. J is TRBJ1-2 and V is TRBV6-5; the D is unclear. This CDR3 region has 14 residues. Deletions cut 2 bases from V and 3 bases from J, with 10 bases between. Germline lookup yields CDR1 MNHEY and CDR2 SVGAGI. The DNA of the CDR3 is TGTGCCAGCAGTTACAAATGGACTGACTATGGCTACACCTTC. This gives the protein CASSYKWTDYGYTF.

In this sample, this clone turned up a few times. The rearrangement uses TRBV2 and TRBJ2-7; 7 bases match TRBD2. CDR3 size: 13 residues. CDR1 SNHLY and CDR2 FYNNEI come from the germline V gene. The V gene end was trimmed by 6 bases and the J gene end by 2 bases; junction bases not matched to a gene: 4. The CDR3 spells CASRAGSPYEQYF. For the CDR3, the DNA is TGTGCCAGCAGAGCGGGGTCTCCCTACGAGCAGTACTTC.

The DNA of the CDR3 is TGTGCCAGCAGCTTCGCAGGGGGCTCCTACGAGCAGTACTTC. It specifies CASSFAGGSYEQYF. The chain combines TRBV11-2 with TRBJ2-7; TRBD1 matches 7 bases. Germline V gene lookup returns CDR1 SGHAT and CDR2 FQNNGV. J was trimmed by 0 bases and V by 3 bases; bases with no gene match: 2. The CDR3 length is 14 residues.

This clone appeared a few times. The chain joins TRBV12-3 or TRBV12-4 to TRBJ1-2, with 8 nucleotides matching TRBD1. This CDR3 comprises 15 residues. V was pared by 5 bases and J by 6 bases, with 11 bases of the junction left unmatched. CDR3: CASSLRTGPRDGYTF. Written as DNA, the CDR3 is TGTGCCAGCAGTCTCCGGACAGGGCCTCGGGATGGCTACACCTTC.

V and J are TRBV11-2 and TRBJ1-4, with D possibly TRBD1 on 6 matching bases. The CDR3 consists of 16 residues. Germline CDR1 is SGHAT and CDR2 is FQNNGV. Trimming removed 3 bases from V and 4 bases from J, with 15 bases in between. CDR3 sequence (DNA): TGTGCCAGCAGCTTGGTGGGGGGGGCGCTTAATGAAAAACTGTTTTTT. This gives the protein CASSLVGGALNEKLFF. The full variable domain, completed using reference TRBV11-2 and TRBJ1-4, is EAGVAQSPRYKIIEKRQSVAFWCNPISGHATLYWYQQILGQGPKLLIQFQNNGVVDDSQLPKDRFSAERLKGVDSTLKIQPAKLEDSAVYLCASSLVGGALNEKLFFGSGTQLSVL.

The CDR3 loop reads CASSSETANNEQFF. The CDR3, as DNA: TGTGCCAGCAGCTCCGAGACAGCCAACAATGAGCAGTTCTTC. The V call is TRBV5-6, the J call TRBJ2-1; maybe TRBD1 (5 bases). The CDR3 consists of 14 residues. V lost 3 bases and J 5 bases, leaving 12 bases between the germline ends. Germline CDR1 is SGHDT and CDR2 is YYEEEE.

This clone was recorded a few times. The J gene is TRBJ2-1, the V gene TRBV6-6; TRBD2 matches 10 bases. This CDR3 is 17 amino acids long. With 2 bases clipped from V and 6 bases from J, the junction kept 10 bases outside the gene matches. Per germline, CDR1 MNHNY and CDR2 SVGAGI (reference sequence). The CDR3 region is CASSYQGRASGGNEQFF. Here the CDR3 DNA reads TGTGCCAGCAGTTACCAGGGTAGGGCTAGCGGGGGCAATGAGCAGTTCTTC.

This chain joins TRBV5-1 and TRBJ2-2; a weak D match, TRBD1 (6 bases). This CDR3 is 15 amino acids long. Trimming stripped 8 bases from V and 0 bases from J, with 14 bases between. Germline loops: CDR1 SGHRS, CDR2 YFSETQ. CDR3 DNA sequence: TGCGCCAGTTCCAGGGGTACCGCGAACACCGGGGAGCTGTTTTTT. It is translated as CASSRGTANTGELFF. Looking up the rest from reference TRBV5-1 and TRBJ2-2 gives the full variable domain: KAGVTQTPRYLIKTRGQQVTLSCSPISGHRSVSWYQQTPGQGLQFLFEYFSETQRNKGNFPGRFSGRQFSNSRSEMNVSTLELGDSALYLCASSRGTANTGELFFGEGSRLTVL.

The genes are TRBV30 and TRBJ1-1, with 8 bases identical to TRBD1. Germline assignment: CDR1 GTSNPN and CDR2 SVGIG (reference sequence). Germline trimming cut 3 bases from V and 5 bases from J; bases unmatched to any gene: 11. The CDR3 is 15 residues long. The CDR3 sequence is CAWRATGTGGTEAFF. The CDR3 bases are TGTGCCTGGAGAGCCACCGGGACAGGAGGAACTGAAGCTTTCTTT.

This chain links TRBV7-2 with TRBJ2-2; D uncertain. CDR1 and CDR2 (germline): SGHTA, FQGNSA. Between the trimmed V and J ends, which lost 7 bases and 1 base, there was a span of 10 bases. The CDR3 contains 14 residues. CDR3 loop: CASKTHRNTGELFF. The DNA of the CDR3 is TGTGCCAGCAAAACCCACCGGAACACCGGGGAGCTGTTTTTT.

There are a few counts of this clone. CDR3 nucleotides: TGTGCCAGCAGATCCGGGACGCTGTACAATGAGCAGTTCTTC. Protein sequence: CASRSGTLYNEQFF. The chain combines TRBV6-1 with TRBJ2-1, with D perhaps assigned TRBD1 or TRBD2 (5 bases each). The V gene's germline CDR1 is MNHNS and CDR2 SASEGT. V was trimmed by 6 bases and J by 4 bases, leaving 13 bases between them. The length of the CDR3 is 14 residues.

The table lists this clone with a few counts. The V call is TRBV28, the J call TRBJ1-4, with a possible D match to TRBD1 (5 bases). V was pared by 6 bases and J by 3 bases, with 11 bases between. Germline V gene lookup returns CDR1 MDHEN and CDR2 SYDVKM. There are 14 residues in the CDR3. CDR3 residues: CASSKKGANEKLFF. The CDR3 nucleotides read TGTGCCAGCAGCAAAAAAGGGGCTAATGAAAAACTGTTTTTT.

The sample holds a few counts of this clone. The chain is built from TRBV7-2 and TRBJ2-5, with D hard to call. Looked up from germline, CDR1 is SGHTA and CDR2 is FQGNSA. This CDR3 contains 12 residues. Trimming took 5 bases from V and 9 from J, leaving 13 bases between them. The CDR3 spells CASSTRPGAQYF. CDR3 in DNA: TGTGCCAGCAGCACCCGACCTGGGGCCCAGTACTTC.

This rearrangement joins TRBV10-3 to TRBJ1-2; 7 bases are a match to TRBD1. CDR3 size: 15 residues. With 2 bases clipped from V and 8 bases from J, the junction kept 11 bases outside the gene matches. Per the germline V gene, CDR1 is ENHRY and CDR2 is SYGVKD. The CDR3: CAISEGVTGTSGYTF. CDR3 coding DNA: TGTGCCATCAGTGAGGGTGTGACAGGGACGTCAGGCTACACCTTC.

This clone appeared a few times. This chain's CDR3 is CASSVASFDTIYF. Here the CDR3 DNA reads TGTGCCAGCAGTGTTGCCAGCTTTGACACCATATATTTT. The V and J genes are TRBV6-1 and TRBJ1-3; D not certain. The CDR3 spans 13 residues. Germline V gives CDR1 MNHNS, CDR2 SASEGT. V lost 4 bases and J 8 bases, leaving 12 bases between the germline ends.

A few counts support this clone. V and J are TRBV28 and TRBJ2-7; 10 nucleotides agree with TRBD2. The J segment lost 3 bases and the V segment lost 3 bases, leaving 5 bases of the junction unmatched. This CDR3 comprises 15 residues. Germline assignment: CDR1 MDHEN and CDR2 SYDVKM. The DNA for the CDR3 is TGTGCCAGCAGTTTCCCGGGACTAGCGAACTACGAGCAGTACTTC. It codes for CASSFPGLANYEQYF.

CDR3: CSAGQGTNTGELFF. In nucleotides, the CDR3 is TGCAGTGCTGGACAGGGGACGAACACCGGGGAGCTGTTTTTT. The V call is TRBV20-1, the J call TRBJ2-2, with 9 positions matching TRBD1. V trimming: 5 bases; J trimming: 0 bases; junction bases outside the gene matches: 1. CDR3 size: 14 residues. Germline lookup yields CDR1 DFQATT and CDR2 SNEGSKA (reference sequence).

The V gene is TRBV6-1, the J gene TRBJ2-1, with 12 bases that match TRBD2. The CDR3 contains 16 residues. J gave up 9 bases and V 7 bases, and 13 bases lay outside the gene matches. CDR1 is MNHNS, CDR2 SASEGT, per germline. This CDR3 reads CASTPAGLAGYVEQFF. The CDR3 bases are TGTGCCAGCACGCCTGCTGGACTAGCGGGATACGTTGAGCAGTTCTTC.

In this sample, this clone turned up a few times. V is TRBV28 and J is TRBJ2-1; D is uncertain. The CDR3 is 15 residues long. With 1 base removed from V and 4 bases from J, the gap between germline ends came to 11 bases. The germline CDR1 and CDR2 sequences are MDHEN and SYDVKM. The CDR3 here is CASSLFEEPYNEQFF. Written as DNA, the CDR3 is TGTGCCAGCAGTTTATTCGAGGAACCGTACAATGAGCAGTTCTTC.